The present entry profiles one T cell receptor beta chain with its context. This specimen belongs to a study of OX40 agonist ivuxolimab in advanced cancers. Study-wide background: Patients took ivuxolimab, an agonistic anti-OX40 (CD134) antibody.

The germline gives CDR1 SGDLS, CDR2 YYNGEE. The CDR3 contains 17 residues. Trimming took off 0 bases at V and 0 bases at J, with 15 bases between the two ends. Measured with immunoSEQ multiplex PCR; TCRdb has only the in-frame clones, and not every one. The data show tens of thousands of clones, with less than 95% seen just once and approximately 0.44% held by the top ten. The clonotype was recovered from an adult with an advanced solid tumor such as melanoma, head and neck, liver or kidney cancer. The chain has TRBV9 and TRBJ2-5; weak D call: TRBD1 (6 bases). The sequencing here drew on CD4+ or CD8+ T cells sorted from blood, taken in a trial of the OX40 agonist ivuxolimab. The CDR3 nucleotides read TGTGCCAGCAGCGTAGGAGGGGACATAAAATACCAAGAGACCCAGTACTTC. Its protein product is CASSVGGDIKYQETQYF.